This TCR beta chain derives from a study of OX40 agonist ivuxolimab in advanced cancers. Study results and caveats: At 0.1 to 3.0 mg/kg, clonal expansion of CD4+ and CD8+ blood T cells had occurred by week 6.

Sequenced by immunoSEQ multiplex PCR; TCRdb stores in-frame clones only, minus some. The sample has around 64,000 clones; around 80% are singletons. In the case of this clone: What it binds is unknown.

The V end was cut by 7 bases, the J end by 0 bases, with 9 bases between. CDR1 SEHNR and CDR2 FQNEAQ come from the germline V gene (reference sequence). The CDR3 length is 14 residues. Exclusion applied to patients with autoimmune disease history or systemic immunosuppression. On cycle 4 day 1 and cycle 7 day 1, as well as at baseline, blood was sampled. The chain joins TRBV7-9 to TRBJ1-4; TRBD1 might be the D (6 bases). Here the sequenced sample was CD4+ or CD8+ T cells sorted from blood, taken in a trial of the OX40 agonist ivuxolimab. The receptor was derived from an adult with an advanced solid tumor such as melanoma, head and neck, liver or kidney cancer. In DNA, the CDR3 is TGTGCCAGCAACAAGGGGGCAACTAATGAAAAACTGTTTTTT. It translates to CASNKGATNEKLFF.